Below are 24 T cell receptor beta chains sequenced from a single sample in a study of shared clonotypes between healthy human individuals. Using immunoSEQ multiplex PCR, the repertoire was profiled, and TCRdb retains in-frame clones only, with some absent. The sample lists 2 million to 2.5 million clones; about nine tenths were seen once. The sequenced material came from naive CD4+ T cells from PBMCs. Sample subset: CD45RA+ positively selected. Source of these receptors: a man between 18 and 29 years old in good health. Some clones in this sample may be carry-over from other donors' samples.

Notes on this clone: Other DNA sequences in the same sample also yield this CDR3. The V and J genes are TRBV7-2 and TRBJ2-7; D unresolved. V was clipped by 2 bases and J by 4 bases, with 9 bases between them. The V gene's germline CDR1 is SGHTA and CDR2 FQGNSA. The CDR3 contains 13 residues. The DNA for the CDR3 is TGTGCCAGCAGCTTACAAACCTCATACGAGCAGTACTTC. Translated: CASSLQTSYEQYF.

This chain uses TRBV4-3 with TRBJ1-3, with TRBD1 matching 8 bases. CDR3 length: 15 amino acids. Germline V gene data show CDR1 as LGHNA and CDR2 as YSLEER. V trimming: 4 bases; J trimming: 7 bases; junction bases outside the gene matches: 9. The CDR3 spells CASSREAGGRNTIYF. DNA for the CDR3: TGCGCCAGCAGCCGAGAGGCAGGGGGCAGGAACACCATATATTTT.

The J gene is TRBJ1-2, the V gene TRBV7-2, with D hard to call. CDR3 length: 18 residues. Germline values: CDR1 SGHTA, CDR2 FQGNSA. V dropped 5 bases and J dropped 4 bases, with 26 bases sitting between them. The CDR3 bases are TGTGCCAGCAGCCCCCAGTCCTGGGCCGCAAGCCGGGGCTATGGCTACACCTTC. Translated, it gives CASSPQSWAASRGYGYTF.

This clone turned up a few times. The V gene is TRBV5-4, the J gene TRBJ2-7; 9 bases agree with TRBD2. The CDR3 runs to 17 residues. J lost 0 bases, V lost 0 bases, and 7 bases had no gene match. Germline values: CDR1 SGHNT, CDR2 YYREEE (reference sequence). CDR3 region: CASSLGLAATSSYEQYF. The CDR3 nucleotides read TGTGCCAGCAGCTTGGGACTAGCGGCAACAAGCTCCTACGAGCAGTACTTC.

The gene calls are TRBV7-2 and TRBJ2-1, with TRBD2 matching over 7 bases. Germline lookup yields CDR1 SGHTA and CDR2 FQGNSA. V trimming: 4 bases; J trimming: 0 bases; junction bases outside the gene matches: 3. The CDR3 length is 15 residues. The CDR3 reads CASSSSGDSYNEQFF. As DNA, the CDR3 is TGTGCCAGCAGCTCTAGCGGAGACTCCTACAATGAGCAGTTCTTC.

Here the CDR3 reads CASSERPELANIQYF. The CDR3 coding sequence is TGTGCCAGCAGCGAGCGTCCGGAACTAGCTAACATTCAGTACTTC. J is TRBJ2-4 and V is TRBV9, with D maybe TRBD2 (6 bases). V was shortened by 3 bases and J by 7 bases, with 17 bases between the two germline ends. The CDR3 covers 15 residues. The germline CDR1 and CDR2 sequences are SGDLS and YYNGEE.

This clone was found a few times. V and J are TRBV2 and TRBJ1-1; 9 positions agree with TRBD1. The CDR3 length is 15 residues. CDR1 and CDR2 from the germline V gene are SNHLY and FYNNEI. V dropped 8 bases and J dropped 1; count of bases not matched to a gene: 8. CDR3: CASRRQGEKNTEAFF. Written as DNA, the CDR3 is TGTGCCAGCCGCCGACAGGGGGAAAAGAACACTGAAGCTTTCTTT.

The table lists this clone with a count of one. The V and J genes are TRBV14 and TRBJ2-3; perhaps D is TRBD1 or TRBD2 (5 bases each). Trimming removed 4 bases at V and 0 bases at J, with 17 bases between. CDR1 is SGHDN, CDR2 FVKESK, per germline. There are 17 residues in the CDR3. CDR3 bases: TGTGCCAGCAGCCCCGTCGGCCGGGGCGGGAGCACAGATACGCAGTATTTT. It codes for CASSPVGRGGSTDTQYF.

The rearrangement links TRBV7-3 to TRBJ2-3; D is undetermined. Germline V gene sequence: CDR1 SGHTA, CDR2 FQGTGA. V was pared by 5 bases and J by 3 bases, with 12 bases between. The CDR3 extends over 14 amino acids. For the CDR3, the DNA is TGTGCCAGCAGCGCCCGAAGGGAAACAGATACGCAGTATTTT. It codes for CASSARRETDTQYF.

On this clone: Since a much larger clone is just one base distant, this may be a read error. Other DNA sequences within the sample encode an identical CDR3. The V call is TRBV7-9, the J call TRBJ2-3; D gene ambiguous. V was shortened by 3 bases and J by 2 bases, with 0 bases between the two germline ends. The germline V gene has CDR1 SEHNR and CDR2 FQNEAQ (reference sequence). CDR3 length: 11 amino acids. The CDR3 region is CASSFTDTQYF. CDR3 nucleotide sequence: TGTGCCAGCAGCTTCACAGATACGCAGTATTTT.

The V gene is TRBV11-3, the J gene TRBJ1-4, with no clear D. V was cut by 1 base and J by 6 bases, with 18 bases left in between. Germline CDR1 is SGHNT and CDR2 is YENEEA. This CDR3 comprises 17 residues. CDR3 DNA sequence: TGTGCCAGCAGCTTAGTAAGCGGGGTAGGGTGCGATGAAAAACTGTTTTTT. It is translated as CASSLVSGVGCDEKLFF.

The V call is TRBV6-5, the J call TRBJ1-1, with D perhaps TRBD1 (5 bases). The CDR3 is 14 amino acids. The germline V gene has CDR1 MNHEY and CDR2 SVGAGI. V was cut by 0 bases and J by 5 bases, with 10 bases left in between. The CDR3 coding sequence is TGTGCCAGCAGTTACTCAGGGGCTGGGACTGAAGCTTTCTTT. Encoded protein: CASSYSGAGTEAFF.

The rearrangement uses TRBV15 and TRBJ2-7, with D tentatively TRBD1 (6 bases). This CDR3 spans 16 amino acids. Germline assignment: CDR1 LNHNV and CDR2 YYDKDF (reference sequence). The V end lost 2 bases, the J end lost 2 bases, and 16 bases lay between the germline ends. The CDR3: CATSRSPLRDTYEQYF. The CDR3 DNA reads as TGTGCCACCAGCAGATCCCCCCTGAGGGACACCTACGAGCAGTACTTC.

The V call is TRBV29-1, the J call TRBJ1-2; D possibly corresponds to TRBD1 (5 bases). Germline-derived CDR1 and CDR2 are SQVTM and ANQGSEA. The germline V and J ends were trimmed by 6 bases and 5 bases, with 19 bases remaining between them. This CDR3 is 14 amino acids long. CDR3: CSVVRDPVSYGYTF. The CDR3 DNA sequence: TGCAGCGTCGTCCGGGACCCCGTGTCTTATGGCTACACCTTC.

This clone was seen once. J is TRBJ2-7 and V is TRBV6-5, with D possibly being TRBD1 (5 bases). The V gene lost 0 bases and the J gene lost 6 bases, with 15 bases spanning the gap. CDR3 length equals 15 residues. Germline V gives CDR1 MNHEY, CDR2 SVGAGI. CDR3 DNA: TGTGCCAGCAGTTACTCGGACACGGCGCGTTCCGAGCAGTACTTC. Translation: CASSYSDTARSEQYF.

Concerning this clone: Within the sample, other DNA sequences also encode this same CDR3. This chain connects TRBV20-1 to TRBJ2-7, with D perhaps matching TRBD1 or TRBD2 (5 bases each). The V end lost 5 bases, the J end lost 7 bases, and 9 bases lay between the germline ends. The CDR3 sequence is 10 residues long. The germline CDR1 and CDR2 sequences are DFQATT and SNEGSKA (reference sequence). CDR3 protein: CSAGGREQYF. In DNA, the CDR3 is TGCAGTGCTGGGGGTCGAGAGCAGTACTTC.

The V gene is TRBV10-2, the J gene TRBJ2-3, with a weak D call TRBD2 (5 bases). The CDR3 has 16 residues. The germline gives CDR1 WSHSY, CDR2 SAAADI. The ends were cut back, 6 bases at V and 0 bases at J, with 16 bases in the middle. CDR3: CASRSQSGLSTDTQYF. DNA for the CDR3: TGCGCCAGCAGATCGCAAAGCGGCCTCAGCACAGATACGCAGTATTTT.

This clone has a single count. The chain joins TRBV11-2 to TRBJ2-7; 10 nucleotides match TRBD1. Germline CDR1 is SGHAT and CDR2 is FQNNGV. V dropped 2 bases and J dropped 5; count of bases not matched to a gene: 6. CDR3 length: 15 amino acids. The CDR3 is CASSLTGTGVHEQYF. CDR3 in DNA: TGTGCCAGCAGCTTAACCGGGACAGGGGTCCACGAGCAGTACTTC.

The chain joins TRBV7-2 to TRBJ2-7; 9 bases agree with TRBD2. With V trimmed by 5 bases and J by 4 bases, 6 bases remained unmatched. This CDR3 spans 14 amino acids. Germline CDR1 is SGHTA and CDR2 is FQGNSA. The CDR3 reads CASSPGTSFYEQYF. In nucleotides, the CDR3 is TGTGCCAGCAGCCCTGGGACTAGCTTTTACGAGCAGTACTTC.

The V and J genes are TRBV6-5 and TRBJ2-7, with 11 bases that match TRBD2. Unmatched junction bases numbered 6, after V lost 6 bases and J lost 2 bases. CDR1 is MNHEY, CDR2 SVGAGI, per germline. The CDR3 consists of 15 residues. DNA of the CDR3: TGTGCCAGCAGACCCGGGACTAGCGGTACCTACGAGCAGTACTTC. Translating it yields CASRPGTSGTYEQYF.

The chain recombines TRBV4-2 with TRBJ2-2; 7 bases are shared with TRBD2. The CDR3 consists of 18 residues. Losses at the gene ends were 0 bases for V and 1 base for J; bases not matched to a gene: 8. In germline, CDR1 is LGHNA, CDR2 YNFKEQ. This chain's CDR3 is CASSQDPLLAENTGELFF. The DNA of the CDR3 is TGTGCCAGCAGCCAAGATCCGCTCCTAGCGGAGAACACCGGGGAGCTGTTTTTT.

The rearrangement uses TRBV28 and TRBJ2-7; D is tentatively TRBD1 or TRBD2 (5 bases each). The CDR3 is 14 residues long. V lost 6 bases and J lost 1, with 13 bases in between. The germline gives CDR1 MDHEN, CDR2 SYDVKM. CDR3 loop: CASRTGTPSYEQYF. The CDR3 coding sequence is TGTGCCAGCAGGACCGGGACCCCGTCCTACGAGCAGTACTTC.

The V gene is TRBV7-8, the J gene TRBJ1-5; 8 bases are a match to TRBD1. V was pared by 0 bases and J by 7 bases, with 5 bases of the junction left unmatched. Per the germline V gene, CDR1 is SGHVS and CDR2 is FQNEAQ. The CDR3 runs 15 residues. Written as DNA, the CDR3 is TGTGCCAGCAGCTTAGCGAGGACAGGGAGCCAGCCCCAGCATTTT. Residues: CASSLARTGSQPQHF. Full variable domain (outside the CDR3, taken from reference TRBV7-8 and TRBJ1-5): GAGVSQSPRYKVAKRGQDVALRCDPISGHVSLFWYQQALGQGPEFLTYFQNEAQLDKSGLPSDRFFAERPEGSVSTLKIQRTQQEDSAVYLCASSLARTGSQPQHFGDGTRLSIL.

The chain links TRBV5-4 to TRBJ2-3, with D perhaps given as TRBD1 or TRBD2 (5 bases each). V was cut by 2 bases and J by 1 base, with 8 bases left in between. The CDR3 runs to 14 residues. CDR1 and CDR2 (germline): SGHNT, YYREEE (reference sequence). CDR3 in amino acids: CASSFGDRTDTQYF. CDR3 coding DNA: TGTGCCAGCAGCTTTGGGGACCGCACAGATACGCAGTATTTT. Based on the CDR3 plus reference TRBV5-4 and TRBJ2-3, the full variable domain is ETGVTQSPTHLIKTRGQQVTLRCSSQSGHNTVSWYQQALGQGPQFIFQYYREEENGRGNFPPRFSGLQFPNYSSELNVNALELDDSALYLCASSFGDRTDTQYFGPGTRLTVL.